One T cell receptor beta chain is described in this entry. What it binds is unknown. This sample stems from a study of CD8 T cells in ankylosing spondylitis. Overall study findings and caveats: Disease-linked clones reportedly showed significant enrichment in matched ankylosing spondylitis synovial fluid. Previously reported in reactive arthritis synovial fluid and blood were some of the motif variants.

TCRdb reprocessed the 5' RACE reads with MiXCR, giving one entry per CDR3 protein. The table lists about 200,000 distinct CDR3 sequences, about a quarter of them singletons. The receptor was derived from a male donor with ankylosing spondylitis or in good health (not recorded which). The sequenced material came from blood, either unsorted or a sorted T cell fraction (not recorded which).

The chain's CDR3 is CASSQTRNGELFF. In nucleotides, the CDR3 is TGTGCCAGCAGTCAGACTCGCAACGGGGAGCTGTTTTTT. V gene TRBV9 combines with J gene TRBJ2-2; D not resolved. CDR3 length: 13 residues. Germline V gene data show CDR1 as SGDLS and CDR2 as YYNGEE. The V and J ends lost 5 bases and 7 bases respectively, with 12 bases between them.